Listed below are T cell receptor beta chains from one sample, sequenced in a study of Ad26.COV2.S vaccination and SARS-CoV-2 variants. Assay: immunoSEQ multiplex PCR; the TCRdb copy retains only in-frame clones and omits some. The table records about 280,000 clones, around 87% of them present only once. Sequencing used peripheral blood, obtained in a trial of Ad26.COV2.S vaccine versus placebo. Every receptor here comes from a person between 18 and 59 years old who received the Ad26.COV2.S COVID-19 vaccine or a placebo. The CDR3 runs from the conserved cysteine through the conserved F or W.

j_gene,v_gene,CDR3aa
TRBJ2-3,TRBV5-1,CASSLVAGGTQDTQYF
TRBJ2-1,TRBV4-1,CASSQVRGGKREGLRRQFF
TRBJ2-7,TRBV28,CASSASGLAMNEQYF
TRBJ1-1,TRBV6-5,CASSWDRGGTEAFF
TRBJ2-3,TRBV3-1/TRBV3-2,CASSRGGDSTDTQYF
TRBJ1-1,TRBV12-5,CASGQPPEQVEAFF
TRBJ2-1,TRBV19,CASTNRPYNEQFF
TRBJ2-5,TRBV4-2,CASSQGPAGKSETQYF
TRBJ2-1,TRBV11-1,CASRYRSESSYNEQFF
TRBJ1-2,TRBV12-3/TRBV12-4,CASSPTENYGYTF
TRBJ1-1,TRBV4-3,CASSQDPNRGDAFF
TRBJ1-3,TRBV5-1,CASTTDGMSGNTIYF
TRBJ1-2,TRBV4-2,CASSQDKAGSRGYTF
TRBJ2-3,TRBV27,CASSPGGAWSGRDTQYF
TRBJ1-1,TRBV3-1/TRBV3-2,CASSPTHTGRGPIEAFF
TRBJ2-7,TRBV14,CASSPGTAWREQYF
TRBJ2-5,TRBV5-1,CASSPGLGGGQETQYF
TRBJ1-2,TRBV6-5,CASSSGEYGYTF
TRBJ2-7,TRBV28,CATTGYLSGEQYF
TRBJ1-1,TRBV6-6,CASEGTGNTEAFF
TRBJ1-4,TRBV6-1,CASSENTSFEKLFF
TRBJ2-2,TRBV5-1,CASSLVAGTGGTGELFF
TRBJ2-3,TRBV5-8,CASSLSLASGRSLDTQYF
TRBJ2-7,TRBV18,CASSPAGTTSYEQYF
TRBJ1-2,TRBV5-6,CASSLTQGAGGYTF
TRBJ2-5,TRBV2,CASTRLVQETQYF
TRBJ1-2,TRBV6-5,CASRGQQGSYGYTF
TRBJ2-5,TRBV12-3/TRBV12-4,CASSSVSAETQYF
TRBJ2-1,TRBV18,CASSPPGTSGFRDEQFF
TRBJ2-5,TRBV24-1,CATSDSSSQETQYF
TRBJ1-1,TRBV7-8,CASRPGPNTEAFF
TRBJ1-1,TRBV6-5,CASSWVQTNTEAFF
TRBJ2-7,TRBV15,CATSREEMGIDEQYF
TRBJ2-6,TRBV10-3,CAISESKGPQRLSGANVLTF
TRBJ2-3,TRBV12-5,CASGLVSSLDTQYF
TRBJ1-2,TRBV19,CASKFASYGYTF
TRBJ2-7,TRBV5-1,CASSLAAASYEQYF
TRBJ2-1,TRBV28,CASSSGTSGRNEQFF
TRBJ2-5,TRBV20-1,CSAISVQAQYF
TRBJ1-4,TRBV5-5,CASSFQLRTGVSRGEKLFF